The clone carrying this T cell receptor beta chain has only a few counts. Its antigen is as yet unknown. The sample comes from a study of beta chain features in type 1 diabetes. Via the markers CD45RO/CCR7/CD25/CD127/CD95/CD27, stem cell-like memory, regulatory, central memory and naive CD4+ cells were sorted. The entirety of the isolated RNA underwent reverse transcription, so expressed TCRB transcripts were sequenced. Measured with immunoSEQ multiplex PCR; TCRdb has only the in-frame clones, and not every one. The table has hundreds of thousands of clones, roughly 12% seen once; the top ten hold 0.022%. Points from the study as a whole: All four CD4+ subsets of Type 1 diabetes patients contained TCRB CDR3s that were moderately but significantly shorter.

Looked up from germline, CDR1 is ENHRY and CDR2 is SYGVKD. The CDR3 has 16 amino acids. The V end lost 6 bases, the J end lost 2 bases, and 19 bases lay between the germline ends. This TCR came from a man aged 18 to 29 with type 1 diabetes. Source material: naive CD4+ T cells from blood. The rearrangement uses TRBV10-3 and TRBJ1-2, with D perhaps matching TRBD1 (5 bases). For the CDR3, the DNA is TGTGCCATCAGCCTTAGCCGGGACCCTAAGAACTATGGCTACACCTTC. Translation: CAISLSRDPKNYGYTF.